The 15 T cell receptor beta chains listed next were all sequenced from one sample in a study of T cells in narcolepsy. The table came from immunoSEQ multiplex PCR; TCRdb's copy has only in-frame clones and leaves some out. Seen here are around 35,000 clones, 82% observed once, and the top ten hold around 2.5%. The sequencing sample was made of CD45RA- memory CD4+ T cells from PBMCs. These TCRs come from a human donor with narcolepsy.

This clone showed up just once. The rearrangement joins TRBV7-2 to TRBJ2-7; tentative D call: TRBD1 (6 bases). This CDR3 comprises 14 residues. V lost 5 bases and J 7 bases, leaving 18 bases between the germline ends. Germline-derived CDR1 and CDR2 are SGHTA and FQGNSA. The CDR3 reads CASSLLFGQSEQYF. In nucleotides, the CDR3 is TGTGCCAGCAGCCTGCTTTTTGGACAGTCGGAGCAGTACTTC. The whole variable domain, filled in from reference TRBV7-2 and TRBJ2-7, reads GAGVSQSPSNKVTEKGKDVELRCDPISGHTALYWYRQSLGQGLEFLIYFQGNSAPDKSGLPSDRFSAERTGGSVSTLTIQRTQQEDSAVYLCASSLLFGQSEQYFGPGTRLTVT.

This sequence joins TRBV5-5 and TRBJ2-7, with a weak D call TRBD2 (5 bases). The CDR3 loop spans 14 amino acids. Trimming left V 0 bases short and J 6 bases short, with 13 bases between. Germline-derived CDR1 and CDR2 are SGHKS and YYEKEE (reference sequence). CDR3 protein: CASSLARGVGEQYF. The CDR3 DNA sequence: TGTGCCAGCAGCTTGGCCCGGGGAGTGGGCGAGCAGTACTTC.

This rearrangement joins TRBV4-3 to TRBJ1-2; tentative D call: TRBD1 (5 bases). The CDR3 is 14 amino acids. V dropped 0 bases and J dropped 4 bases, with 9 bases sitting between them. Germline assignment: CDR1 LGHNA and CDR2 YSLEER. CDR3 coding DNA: TGCGCCAGCAGCCAAGATGGGACCTCCTATGGCTACACCTTC. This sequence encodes CASSQDGTSYGYTF.

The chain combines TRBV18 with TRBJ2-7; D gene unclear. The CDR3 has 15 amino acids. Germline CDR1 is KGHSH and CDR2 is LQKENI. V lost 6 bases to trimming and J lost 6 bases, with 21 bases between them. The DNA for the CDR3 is TGTGCCAGCTCCTATCGGACCGACACTTTGACCGAGCAGTACTTC. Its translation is CASSYRTDTLTEQYF.

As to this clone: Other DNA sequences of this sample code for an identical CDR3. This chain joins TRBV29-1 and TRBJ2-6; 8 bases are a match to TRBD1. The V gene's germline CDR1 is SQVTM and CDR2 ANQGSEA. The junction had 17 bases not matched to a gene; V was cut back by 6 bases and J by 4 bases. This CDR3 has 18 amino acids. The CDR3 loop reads CSVESGQGARWGANVLTF. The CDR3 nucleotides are TGCAGCGTCGAATCTGGCCAGGGGGCGCGATGGGGGGCCAACGTCCTGACTTTC. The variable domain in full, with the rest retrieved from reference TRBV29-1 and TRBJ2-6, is SAVISQKPSRDICQRGTSLTIQCQVDSQVTMMFWYRQQPGQSLTLIATANQGSEATYESGFVIDKFPISRPNLTFSTLTVSNMSPEDSSIYLCSVESGQGARWGANVLTFGAGSRLTVL.

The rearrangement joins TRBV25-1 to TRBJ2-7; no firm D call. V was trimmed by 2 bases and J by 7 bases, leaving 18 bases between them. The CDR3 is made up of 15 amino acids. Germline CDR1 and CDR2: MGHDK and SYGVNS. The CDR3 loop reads CASSEGSVSVGEQYF. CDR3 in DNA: TGTGCCAGCAGTGAAGGGTCCGTTAGTGTGGGGGAGCAGTACTTC.

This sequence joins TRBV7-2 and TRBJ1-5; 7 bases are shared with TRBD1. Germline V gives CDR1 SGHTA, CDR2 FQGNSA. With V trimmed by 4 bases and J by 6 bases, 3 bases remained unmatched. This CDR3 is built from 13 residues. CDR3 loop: CASSSQGLQPQHF. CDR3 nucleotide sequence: TGTGCCAGCAGCTCACAGGGGCTTCAGCCCCAGCATTTT.

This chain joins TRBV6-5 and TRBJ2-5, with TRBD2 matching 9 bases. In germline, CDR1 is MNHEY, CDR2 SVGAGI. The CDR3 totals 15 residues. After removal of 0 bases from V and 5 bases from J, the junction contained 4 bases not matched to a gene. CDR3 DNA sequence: TGTGCCAGCAGTTACTCAGGCGGGGGGGCCGAGACCCAGTACTTC. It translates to CASSYSGGGAETQYF.

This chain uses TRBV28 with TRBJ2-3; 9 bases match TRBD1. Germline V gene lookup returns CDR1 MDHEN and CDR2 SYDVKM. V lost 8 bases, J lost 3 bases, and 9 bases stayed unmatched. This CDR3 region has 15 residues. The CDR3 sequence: CASGAGGQGTDTQYF. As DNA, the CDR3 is TGTGCCAGCGGCGCCGGAGGACAGGGGACAGATACGCAGTATTTT.

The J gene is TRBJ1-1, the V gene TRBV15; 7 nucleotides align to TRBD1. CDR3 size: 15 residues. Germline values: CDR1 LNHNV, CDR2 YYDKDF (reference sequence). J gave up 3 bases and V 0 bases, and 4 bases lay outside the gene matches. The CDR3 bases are TGTGCCACCAGCAGAGAAGACAGGGATTACACTGAAGCTTTCTTT. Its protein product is CATSREDRDYTEAFF.

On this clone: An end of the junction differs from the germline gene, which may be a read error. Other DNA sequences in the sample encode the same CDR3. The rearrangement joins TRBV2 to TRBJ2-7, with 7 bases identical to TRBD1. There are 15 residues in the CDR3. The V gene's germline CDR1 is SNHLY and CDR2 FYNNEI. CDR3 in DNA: TGTGCCAGCAACCGACCCCAAGGGGGCTCCTACGAGCAATACTTC. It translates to CASNRPQGGSYEQYF.

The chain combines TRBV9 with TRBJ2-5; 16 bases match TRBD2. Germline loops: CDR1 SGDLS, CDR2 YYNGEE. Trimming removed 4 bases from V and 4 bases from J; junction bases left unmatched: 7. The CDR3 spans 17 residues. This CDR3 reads CASSPGLAGGLGETQYF. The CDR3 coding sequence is TGTGCCAGCAGCCCGGGACTAGCGGGGGGGCTAGGAGAGACCCAGTACTTC.

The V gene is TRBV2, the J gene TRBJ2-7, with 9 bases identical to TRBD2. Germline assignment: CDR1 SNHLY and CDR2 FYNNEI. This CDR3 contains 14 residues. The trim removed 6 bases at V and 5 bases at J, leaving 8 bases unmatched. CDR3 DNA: TGTGCCAGCAGCGCGGGACTAGCAGAGGACGAGCAGTACTTC. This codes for CASSAGLAEDEQYF. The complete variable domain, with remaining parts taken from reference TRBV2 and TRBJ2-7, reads EPEVTQTPSHQVTQMGQEVILRCVPISNHLYFYWYRQILGQKVEFLVSFYNNEISEKSEIFDDQFSVERPDGSNFTLKIRSTKLEDSAMYFCASSAGLAEDEQYFGPGTRLTVT.

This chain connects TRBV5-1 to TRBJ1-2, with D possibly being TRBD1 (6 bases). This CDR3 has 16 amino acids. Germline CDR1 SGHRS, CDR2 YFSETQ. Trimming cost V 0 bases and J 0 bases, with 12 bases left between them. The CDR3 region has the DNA TGCGCCAGCAGCTTGGACAGGGTAGGAGCTAACTATGGCTACACCTTC. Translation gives CASSLDRVGANYGYTF.

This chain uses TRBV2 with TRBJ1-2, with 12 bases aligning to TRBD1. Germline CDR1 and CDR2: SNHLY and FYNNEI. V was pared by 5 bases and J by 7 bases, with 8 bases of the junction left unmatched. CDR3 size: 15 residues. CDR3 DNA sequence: TGTGCCAGCAGTCTCAGGGGACAGGGGGCCTCTGGCTACACCTTC. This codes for CASSLRGQGASGYTF.